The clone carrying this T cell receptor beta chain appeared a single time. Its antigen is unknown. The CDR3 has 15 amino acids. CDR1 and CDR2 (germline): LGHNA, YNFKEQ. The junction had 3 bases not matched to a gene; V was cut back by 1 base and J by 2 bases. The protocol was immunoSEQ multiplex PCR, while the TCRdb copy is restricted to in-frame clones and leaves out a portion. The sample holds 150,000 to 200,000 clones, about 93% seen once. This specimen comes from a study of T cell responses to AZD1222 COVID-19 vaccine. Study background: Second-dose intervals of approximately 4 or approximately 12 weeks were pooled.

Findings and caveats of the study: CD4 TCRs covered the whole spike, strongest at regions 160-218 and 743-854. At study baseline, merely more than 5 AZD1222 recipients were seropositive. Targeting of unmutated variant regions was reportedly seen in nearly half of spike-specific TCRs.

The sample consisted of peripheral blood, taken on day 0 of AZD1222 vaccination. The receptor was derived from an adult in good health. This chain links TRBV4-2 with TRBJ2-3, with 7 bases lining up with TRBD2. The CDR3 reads CASSQAAGDTDTQYF. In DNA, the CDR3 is TGTGCCAGCAGCCAAGCGGCGGGGGACACAGATACGCAGTATTTT.